This is a list of T cell receptor beta chains from one sample in a study of blood T cells in healthy people across ages. Each CDR3 protein is one row after TCRdb ran MiXCR on the 5' RACE reads. This table has around 1,500,000 distinct CDR3 sequences, 42% appearing once. The sample taken for sequencing was blood. Every receptor here comes from a woman aged 18-35 years in good health. CDR3s include the opening cysteine and the closing phenylalanine or tryptophan. The order of the fields is CDR3 length, V gene, D gene, J gene, clone size, CDR3 DNA, CDR3 protein. D genes are given only for firm matches. Rows give clone size only sometimes, using once, few, many, or a class for an expanded clone.

length: 16; V: TRBV10-3; D: TRBD1; J: TRBJ1-1; size: -; DNA: TGTGCCATCAGTGAGTCGATATCACAGGGGTACACTGAAGCTTTCTTT; CDR3: CAISESISQGYTEAFF
length: 15; V: TRBV10-3; D: TRBD2; J: TRBJ2-3; size: few; DNA: TGTGCCTCGCGGACTAGCGTGGCATCAATGGATACGCAGTATTTT; CDR3: CASRTSVASMDTQYF
length: 10; V: TRBV20-1; D: -; J: TRBJ1-4; size: -; DNA: TGCAGTGCGGGGCGTGAAAAACTGTTTTTT; CDR3: CSAGREKLFF
length: 13; V: TRBV20-1; D: -; J: TRBJ1-2; size: -; DNA: TGCAGTGCTAGAGTTGAGGAGTCTAGCGGCTACACCTTC; CDR3: CSARVEESSGYTF
length: 17; V: TRBV6-2/TRBV6-3; D: -; J: TRBJ2-7; size: -; DNA: TGTGCCAGCAGTCCCCCGCGGGCCCCCAGGAGCTCCTACGAGCAGTACTTC; CDR3: CASSPPRAPRSSYEQYF
length: 16; V: TRBV5-1; D: TRBD1; J: TRBJ1-4; size: -; DNA: TGCGCCAGCAGCGCGGGACCGACAGGGGCGCTTGAAAAACTGTTTTTT; CDR3: CASSAGPTGALEKLFF
length: 15; V: TRBV5-1; D: -; J: TRBJ2-3; size: few; DNA: TGCGCCAGCAGCCAGAGAAACGGAGTCACAGATACGCAGTATTTT; CDR3: CASSQRNGVTDTQYF
length: 13; V: TRBV12-3/TRBV12-4; D: TRBD2; J: TRBJ2-3; size: many; DNA: TGTGCCAGCAGTTTCGGGTCGGGGGGTACGCAGTATTTT; CDR3: CASSFGSGGTQYF
length: 13; V: TRBV20-1; D: -; J: TRBJ2-1; size: few; DNA: TGCAGTGCTAGGAACAGTTTATCCAATGAGCAGTTCTTC; CDR3: CSARNSLSNEQFF
length: 19; V: TRBV6-2/TRBV6-3; D: TRBD2; J: TRBJ2-5; size: -; DNA: TGTGCCAGCAGGGGCAGGCGGACTAGCGGGGGATATGCCCAAGAGACCCAGTACTTC; CDR3: CASRGRRTSGGYAQETQYF
length: 13; V: TRBV29-1; D: TRBD1; J: TRBJ2-7; size: few; DNA: TGCAGCGCAGAAGGGACAGGGGGCAACGAGCAGTACTTC; CDR3: CSAEGTGGNEQYF